This T cell receptor beta chain was captured by sequencing in a study of spatial heterogeneity in lung cancer. Time point reported: sample taken at primary tumor resection. Patients with untreated early-stage non-small cell lung cancer, numbering around 72, were the donors. Unsorted tumor, nontumor lung tissue or cryopreserved PBMC supplied the whole RNA. TCR cDNA molecules each had a unique molecular identifier. TCRdb re-called the 5' RACE reads through MiXCR, storing one row per CDR3 protein. Of fewer than 65,000 distinct CDR3 sequences listed, roughly 5.9% are singletons. This CDR3 spans 14 amino acids. Germline trimming cut 4 bases from V and 7 bases from J; bases unmatched to any gene: 7. Germline V CDR1 and CDR2: SGHDN, FVKESK.

This chain joins TRBV14 and TRBJ1-2, with TRBD1 identical over 9 bases. The source is a female donor with early-stage non-small cell lung cancer. The input for sequencing was PBMCs, taken at surgery. The chain's CDR3 is CASSPGQGLGGYTF. The CDR3 bases are TGTGCCAGCAGCCCGGGACAGGGTTTGGGTGGCTACACCTTC.